This record concerns one T cell receptor (beta chain) sequence. CDR3 length: 13 amino acids. V dropped 6 bases and J dropped 1 base, with 9 bases sitting between them. Per germline, CDR1 MNHEY and CDR2 SVGAGI. TCRdb keeps only in-frame clones here, not all; method: immunoSEQ multiplex PCR. The sample has 190,000 or so clones, approximately 90% seen once. This sample is part of a study of blood T cell repertoires in COVID-19. The overall study: Samples came from the United States, Italy and Spain, spanning acute and convalescent COVID-19.

The chain uses TRBV6-5 and TRBJ1-1, with D possibly TRBD1 on 5 matching bases. Sequenced input: peripheral blood. The clonotype originates from a woman aged 25 to 39 with active or convalescent COVID-19. CDR3 protein: CASRQQANTEAFF. Here the CDR3 DNA reads TGTGCCAGCAGACAACAGGCGAACACTGAAGCTTTCTTT.